What follows are 21 T cell receptor beta chains derived from one specimen sequenced in a study of cytomegalovirus exposure and HLA in healthy donors. TCRdb keeps only in-frame clones here, not all; method: immunoSEQ multiplex PCR. The table records some 45,000 clones, roughly 92% of them present only once. Sample: PBMCs. The receptors shown here come from a man between 18 and 35 years old in good health and CMV-seronegative.

The J gene is TRBJ2-5, the V gene TRBV6-1; D not resolved. Germline V CDR1 and CDR2: MNHNS, SASEGT. The CDR3 totals 16 residues. V dropped 1 base and J dropped 1 base, with 13 bases sitting between them. The DNA of the CDR3 is TGTGCCAGCAGTGAAGAGGCCGTTCCAGGCCAAGAGACCCAGTACTTC. Its translation is CASSEEAVPGQETQYF.

The rearrangement joins TRBV4-2 to TRBJ1-2; no reliable D call. Germline CDR1 is LGHNA and CDR2 is YNFKEQ. V was shortened by 0 bases and J by 7 bases, with 18 bases between the two germline ends. The CDR3 length is 16 residues. The CDR3 DNA follows: TGTGCCAGCAGCCAAGATGATATCGGCGGAGCGAGTGGCTACACCTTC. Its protein is CASSQDDIGGASGYTF.

The chain has TRBV10-3 and TRBJ2-3, with 7 bases lining up with TRBD1. Germline V gene sequence: CDR1 ENHRY, CDR2 SYGVKD. This CDR3 has 16 amino acids. The J segment lost 0 bases and the V segment lost 4 bases, leaving 7 bases of the junction unmatched. Written as DNA, the CDR3 is TGTGCCATCAGTGCTTCAGGACAGGCAAGCACAGATACGCAGTATTTT. Protein: CAISASGQASTDTQYF.

In its sample, this clone was seen once. The gene calls are TRBV5-1 and TRBJ1-2; D gene unclear. The ends were cut back, 0 bases at V and 6 bases at J, with 12 bases in the middle. Germline CDR1 and CDR2: SGHRS and YFSETQ. This CDR3 contains 14 residues. The CDR3 sequence: CASSLERGIHGYTF. CDR3 bases: TGCGCCAGCAGCTTGGAGAGAGGGATACATGGCTACACCTTC.

This sequence joins TRBV19 and TRBJ1-5; D is unresolved. V was cut by 8 bases and J by 5 bases, with 19 bases left in between. The CDR3 extends over 15 amino acids. The V gene's germline CDR1 is LNHDA and CDR2 SQIVND (reference sequence). The CDR3 sequence is CASRIGPGGDQPQHF. CDR3 coding DNA: TGTGCCAGTCGAATAGGGCCAGGAGGCGATCAGCCCCAGCATTTT.

The chain couples TRBV18 to TRBJ1-3; 7 bases match TRBD1. This CDR3 spans 16 amino acids. Germline CDR1 is KGHSH and CDR2 is LQKENI. The junction had 7 bases not matched to a gene; V was cut back by 5 bases and J by 0 bases. In nucleotides, the CDR3 is TGTGCCAGCTCAAGGGACAGTAGAAACTCTGGAAACACCATATATTTT. Protein product: CASSRDSRNSGNTIYF.

The V and J genes are TRBV5-4 and TRBJ1-4; a possible D gene is TRBD1 (6 bases). The CDR3 runs 15 residues. The V end was cut by 4 bases, the J end by 1 base, with 11 bases between. Germline V gives CDR1 SGHNT, CDR2 YYREEE (reference sequence). The CDR3 here is CASSETGGTNEKLFF. CDR3 in DNA: TGTGCCAGCAGCGAGACAGGTGGAACTAATGAAAAACTGTTTTTT. Looking up the rest from reference TRBV5-4 and TRBJ1-4 gives the full variable domain: ETGVTQSPTHLIKTRGQQVTLRCSSQSGHNTVSWYQQALGQGPQFIFQYYREEENGRGNFPPRFSGLQFPNYSSELNVNALELDDSALYLCASSETGGTNEKLFFGSGTQLSVL.

J is TRBJ2-7 and V is TRBV5-1, with 10 bases that match TRBD2. Germline CDR1 reads SGHRS; CDR2 reads YFSETQ. J lost 4 bases, V lost 0 bases, and 4 bases had no gene match. This CDR3 has 15 amino acids. This chain's CDR3 is CASSLAGTSEYEQYF. CDR3 DNA sequence: TGCGCCAGCAGCTTGGCCGGGACTAGCGAATACGAGCAGTACTTC.

This clone was seen just once. The chain combines TRBV7-2 with TRBJ2-1; 10 positions match TRBD1. V was clipped by 5 bases and J by 2 bases; unmatched bases: 3. The CDR3 totals 15 residues. The germline V gene encodes CDR1 SGHTA and CDR2 FQGNSA. The DNA of the CDR3 is TGTGCCAGCAGCGCGACAGGGGGCACCTACAATGAGCAGTTCTTC. Translated: CASSATGGTYNEQFF.

The chain joins TRBV6-6 to TRBJ2-7, with 11 bases identical to TRBD2. Germline CDR1 reads MNHNY; CDR2 reads SVGAGI (reference sequence). The CDR3 extends over 15 amino acids. Unmatched junction bases numbered 8, after V lost 6 bases and J lost 4 bases. CDR3 coding DNA: TGTGCCAGCAGCACCCGACTAGCGGGGCTATACGAGCAGTACTTC. It yields the protein CASSTRLAGLYEQYF.

This rearrangement joins TRBV5-4 to TRBJ2-7; 7 bases align to TRBD2. CDR3 length: 15 residues. Germline loops: CDR1 SGHNT, CDR2 YYREEE (reference sequence). V gave up 0 bases and J gave up 3 bases; unmatched junction bases: 6. The CDR3 coding sequence is TGTGCCAGCAGCTTGGGGACGGGAGGCCTCTACGAGCAGTACTTC. Translation: CASSLGTGGLYEQYF.

The genes are TRBV5-1 and TRBJ1-1; 9 bases align to TRBD1. The CDR3 is made up of 14 amino acids. Germline V gives CDR1 SGHRS, CDR2 YFSETQ. V lost 4 bases, J lost 5 bases, and 6 bases stayed unmatched. CDR3 loop: CASSRRQGGTEAFF. The CDR3 coding sequence is TGCGCCAGCAGCCGTCGACAGGGGGGGACTGAAGCTTTCTTT.

This chain joins TRBV18 and TRBJ1-3; TRBD1 matches 11 bases. Germline V gene sequence: CDR1 KGHSH, CDR2 LQKENI. CDR3 length equals 16 residues. Trimming removed 6 bases from V and 2 bases from J; junction bases left unmatched: 6. This CDR3 reads CASSSGTGGPGNTIYF. The CDR3 DNA follows: TGTGCCAGCTCTTCCGGGACAGGGGGGCCTGGAAACACCATATATTTT.

This clone was picked up one time. The chain recombines TRBV13 with TRBJ2-3; the match to TRBD2 covers 11 bases. This CDR3 comprises 16 residues. The junction had 0 bases not matched to a gene; V was cut back by 0 bases and J by 1 base. From germline, CDR1 is PRHDT and CDR2 FYEKMQ (reference sequence). Here the CDR3 reads CASSLGLAGGTDTQYF. Written as DNA, the CDR3 is TGTGCCAGCAGCTTAGGACTAGCGGGGGGCACAGATACGCAGTATTTT.

V gene TRBV7-9 combines with J gene TRBJ1-5, with D unresolved. Per germline, CDR1 SEHNR and CDR2 FQNEAQ (reference sequence). Trimming shortened V by 5 bases and J by 4 bases, and 12 bases separated the two germline ends. This CDR3 comprises 14 residues. The CDR3 spells CASSPLSSNQPQHF. CDR3 nucleotides: TGTGCCAGCAGCCCCTTGAGCTCTAATCAGCCCCAGCATTTT. Full variable domain (outside the CDR3, taken from reference TRBV7-9 and TRBJ1-5): DTGVSQNPRHKITKRGQNVTFRCDPISEHNRLYWYRQTLGQGPEFLTYFQNEAQLEKSRLLSDRFSAERPKGSFSTLEIQRTEQGDSAMYLCASSPLSSNQPQHFGDGTRLSIL.

The chain combines TRBV27 with TRBJ1-4; TRBD1 matches 8 bases. With 2 bases clipped from V and 8 bases from J, the junction kept 7 bases outside the gene matches. CDR1 and CDR2 (germline): MNHEY, SMNVEV (reference sequence). The CDR3 runs 15 residues. CDR3 in DNA: TGTGCCAGCAGTTTAGGCGACAGGGGACGGGAAAAACTGTTTTTT. Translation: CASSLGDRGREKLFF.

The chain joins TRBV6-6 to TRBJ2-7, with 10 bases lining up with TRBD1. With V trimmed by 2 bases and J by 3 bases, 4 bases remained unmatched. Germline V gene sequence: CDR1 MNHNY, CDR2 SVGAGI (reference sequence). CDR3 size: 15 residues. The CDR3 DNA follows: TGTGCCAGCAGTTACGACAGGGGGCCCTACTACGAGCAGTACTTC. It is translated as CASSYDRGPYYEQYF.

V gene TRBV6-1 combines with J gene TRBJ2-7, with D possibly being TRBD2 (5 bases). Trimming shortened V by 7 bases and J by 3 bases, and 10 bases separated the two germline ends. Germline CDR1 and CDR2: MNHNS and SASEGT. CDR3 length: 12 amino acids. The CDR3 bases are TGTGCCAGCAATGGGGAGAGCTACGAGCAGTACTTC. It specifies CASNGESYEQYF.

A note on this clone: A read error may account for a junction end that differs from germline. This chain uses TRBV7-9 with TRBJ1-3, with 8 bases aligning to TRBD1. Germline V gives CDR1 SEHNR, CDR2 FQNEAQ (reference sequence). CDR3 size: 17 residues. The CDR3 nucleotides read TGTGCCAGCAGCGTAGCCGGGACAGGACCCCTGGGAAACACCATATATTTT. Its protein is CASSVAGTGPLGNTIYF.

The CDR3 sequence is CASSRNTEAFF. In DNA form, the CDR3 reads TGTGCCAGCTCTCGGAACACTGAAGCTTTCTTT. The chain employs TRBV5-5 and TRBJ1-1, with D hard to call. The CDR3 runs 11 residues. Germline V gene sequence: CDR1 SGHKS, CDR2 YYEKEE (reference sequence). V was cut by 7 bases and J by 1 base, with 5 bases left in between.

The V call is TRBV27, the J call TRBJ2-1, with D tentatively TRBD2 (6 bases). The CDR3 runs 16 residues. Trimming cost V 5 bases and J 4 bases, with 18 bases left between them. Looked up from germline, CDR1 is MNHEY and CDR2 is SMNVEV (reference sequence). The DNA of the CDR3 is TGTGCCAGCAGTCTCCGAGCCGAGCGGGCGTACAATGAGCAGTTCTTC. Protein: CASSLRAERAYNEQFF.